This is a list of T cell receptor beta chains from one sample in a study of Graves' ophthalmopathy and Graves' hyperthyroidism. MiXCR, applied by TCRdb to the multiplex PCR reads, yields one record per CDR3 protein. The repertoire holds roughly 220,000 distinct CDR3 sequences, 45% seen once, with roughly 45% in the top ten. The sequencing sample was made of peripheral blood. These receptors all stem from an adult man with Graves' ophthalmopathy. CDR3s include the opening cysteine and the closing phenylalanine or tryptophan. The D gene is left open where the match is weak. Not all rows give a size; the values are once, few, many and, for expanded clones, a class.

J: TRBJ1-6; D: TRBD1; size: -; V: TRBV7-2; length: 15; DNA: TGTGCCAGCGGCTTACTGACAGGGAATAATTCACCCCTCCACTTT; CDR3: CASGLLTGNNSPLHF
J: TRBJ2-7; D: -; size: -; V: TRBV11-2; length: 16; DNA: TGTGCCAGCAGCTTAGGGGACGGACCGGGATCCTACGAGCAGTACTTC; CDR3: CASSLGDGPGSYEQYF
J: TRBJ1-6; D: TRBD1; size: few; V: TRBV12-3/TRBV12-4; length: 16; DNA: TGTGCCAGCAGGCTTGGGGACAGGGCGAAAGTTTCACCCCTCCACTTT; CDR3: CASRLGDRAKVSPLHF
J: TRBJ2-5; D: TRBD1; size: -; V: TRBV7-6; length: 16; DNA: TGTGCCAGCAGCCTAGAGAGTTTGACAGGGCCGGAGACCCAGTACTTC; CDR3: CASSLESLTGPETQYF
J: TRBJ1-1; D: -; size: -; V: TRBV7-6; length: 15; DNA: TGTGCCAGCAGCTTAAGGGGCGAGGTCGTAGATGAAGCTTTCTTT; CDR3: CASSLRGEVVDEAFF
J: TRBJ1-4; D: TRBD1; size: -; V: TRBV5-4; length: 15; DNA: TGTGCCAGCAGCCACTCGCAGGGGGAGAATGAAAAACTGTTTTTT; CDR3: CASSHSQGENEKLFF
J: TRBJ1-5; D: -; size: -; V: TRBV10-3; length: 14; DNA: TGTGCCATCGGGCTAGACAGGAGCAATCAGCCCCAGCATTTT; CDR3: CAIGLDRSNQPQHF
J: TRBJ2-5; D: TRBD2; size: few; V: TRBV5-1; length: 17; DNA: TGCGCCAGCAGCTTGGTGAGAGGGAGGGAGTCGGGGGAGACCCAGTACTTC; CDR3: CASSLVRGRESGETQYF
J: TRBJ1-5; D: TRBD1; size: -; V: TRBV19; length: 16; DNA: TGTGCCAGTAGGAACCCGGGACAGGGGAGGTATCAGCCCCAGCATTTT; CDR3: CASRNPGQGRYQPQHF
J: TRBJ2-7; D: TRBD2; size: few; V: TRBV12-3/TRBV12-4; length: 15; DNA: TGTGCCAGCAGTCACCCCCTGGGAGGGGACTACGAGCAGTACTTC; CDR3: CASSHPLGGDYEQYF
J: TRBJ1-3; D: -; size: -; V: TRBV10-3; length: 17; DNA: TGTGCCATCAGTGAGTCGAATCGAGTCAGCTCTGGAAACACCATATATTTT; CDR3: CAISESNRVSSGNTIYF
J: TRBJ1-5; D: TRBD1; size: many; V: TRBV24-1; length: 14; DNA: TGTGCCACCAGTGAAACAGGGGATGGGCAGCCCCAGCATTTT; CDR3: CATSETGDGQPQHF
J: TRBJ1-2; D: TRBD1; size: -; V: TRBV9; length: 13; DNA: TGTGCCAGCAGCGACGGACAGGGGTATGGCTACACCTTC; CDR3: CASSDGQGYGYTF
J: TRBJ2-2; D: TRBD2; size: -; V: TRBV7-3; length: 17; DNA: TGTGCCAGCAGTTCACTAGCGGGGGGGCGAAGGGCCGGGGAGCTGTTTTTT; CDR3: CASSSLAGGRRAGELFF
J: TRBJ2-5; D: -; size: once; V: TRBV5-6; length: 12; DNA: TGTGCCGGCAGCTTGGGGGGCGAGACCCAGTACTTC; CDR3: CAGSLGGETQYF
J: TRBJ1-2; D: -; size: -; V: TRBV24-1; length: 13; DNA: TGTGCCACCAGTGATGCCTTGTACGGTGGCTACACCTTC; CDR3: CATSDALYGGYTF
J: TRBJ1-1; D: -; size: -; V: TRBV12-3/TRBV12-4; length: 13; DNA: TGTGCCAGCAGTCCCCCGGCAGCCACTGAAGCTTTCTTT; CDR3: CASSPPAATEAFF
J: TRBJ2-7; D: TRBD1; size: -; V: TRBV12-3/TRBV12-4; length: 14; DNA: TGTGCCAGCAGTACAGGGGGCGCGCAAAATCGTCAGTACTTC; CDR3: CASSTGGAQNRQYF
J: TRBJ1-1; D: TRBD1; size: -; V: TRBV19; length: 15; DNA: TGTGCCAGTAGTAGGGAGGGACAGCTGAACACTGAAGCTTTCTTT; CDR3: CASSREGQLNTEAFF
J: TRBJ1-2; D: TRBD1; size: -; V: TRBV19; length: 13; DNA: TGTGCCAGTACAGGGACAGGGCCCTATGGCTACACCTTC; CDR3: CASTGTGPYGYTF
J: TRBJ1-1; D: -; size: medium-sized; V: TRBV10-3; length: 13; DNA: TGTGCCACCCTGGACCAGGTTAGCACTGAAGCTTTCTTT; CDR3: CATLDQVSTEAFF
J: TRBJ1-1; D: TRBD1; size: few; V: TRBV20-1; length: 11; DNA: TGCAGTGCTTCAAGGGGGCCTGAAGCTTTCTTT; CDR3: CSASRGPEAFF
J: TRBJ1-3; D: -; size: -; V: TRBV12-3/TRBV12-4; length: 14; DNA: TGTGCCAGCAGACAGGGTAACTCTGGAAACACCATATATTTT; CDR3: CASRQGNSGNTIYF
J: TRBJ2-5; D: TRBD1; size: -; V: TRBV20-1; length: 18; DNA: TGCAGTGCTAGAGACGGAGGAGCCGGGACAGGGGGCGCAGAGACCCAGTACTTC; CDR3: CSARDGGAGTGGAETQYF
J: TRBJ1-6; D: -; size: -; V: TRBV9; length: 14; DNA: TGTGCCAGCAGCTTTGGAGGGCCCAATTCACCCCTCCACTTT; CDR3: CASSFGGPNSPLHF
J: TRBJ2-5; D: TRBD2; size: few; V: TRBV20-1; length: 14; DNA: TGCAGTGCGCCACGTAGCGGGGGACAAGAGACCCAGTACTTC; CDR3: CSAPRSGGQETQYF
J: TRBJ2-5; D: TRBD1; size: -; V: TRBV11-2; length: 15; DNA: TGTGCCAGCAGCGCCCCGGGACAGGGGGTGGAGACCCAGTACTTC; CDR3: CASSAPGQGVETQYF
J: TRBJ1-5; D: -; size: -; V: TRBV2; length: 17; DNA: TGTGCCAGCAGTGGCGACATGAATGACGCTAGCAATCAGCCCCAGCATTTT; CDR3: CASSGDMNDASNQPQHF
J: TRBJ1-2; D: TRBD1; size: few; V: TRBV20-1; length: 12; DNA: TGCAGTGCTGGGACAGCTAACTATGGCTACACCTTC; CDR3: CSAGTANYGYTF
J: TRBJ1-5; D: -; size: many; V: TRBV10-3; length: 13; DNA: TGTGCCATCAGTGAAACAGTCAATCAGCCCCAGCATTTT; CDR3: CAISETVNQPQHF
J: TRBJ1-1; D: -; size: many; V: TRBV29-1; length: 13; DNA: TGCAGCGTTGAGCGGGGGGGCAACACTGAAGCTTTCTTT; CDR3: CSVERGGNTEAFF
J: TRBJ1-1; D: -; size: -; V: TRBV5-1; length: 16; DNA: TGCGCCAGCAGCTCTTTGCCTACAGGGCAAGGCACTGAAGCTTTCTTT; CDR3: CASSSLPTGQGTEAFF
J: TRBJ2-7; D: -; size: -; V: TRBV5-8; length: 12; DNA: TGTGCCAGCAGCTTCTCTAGGTGGGAGCAGTACTTC; CDR3: CASSFSRWEQYF
J: TRBJ1-2; D: -; size: few; V: TRBV5-1; length: 15; DNA: TGCGCCAGCAGCGACACGCTTACAGCTAACTATGGCTACACCTTC; CDR3: CASSDTLTANYGYTF
J: TRBJ1-5; D: -; size: -; V: TRBV6-1; length: 16; DNA: TGTGCCAGCAGTGGGGGGGCCTTTCTATCGAATCAGCCCCAGCATTTT; CDR3: CASSGGAFLSNQPQHF
J: TRBJ2-5; D: TRBD2; size: -; V: TRBV5-1; length: 16; DNA: TGCGCCAGCAGCTTGGGGACTAGCGGGGGGAAGGAGACCCAGTACTTC; CDR3: CASSLGTSGGKETQYF